This entry concerns a single T cell receptor (beta chain). TCRdb called the RT-PCR reads again in MiXCR, with one record for every CDR3 protein. The table records under 850,000 distinct CDR3 sequences, less than 20% of them present only once. These data originate in a study of response to subunit inactivated influenza vaccine. The clonotype originates from a man aged 45-65 years who received an inactivated influenza vaccine. Sequences were derived from PBMCs from blood, sampled 4 to 6 days after vaccination.

The CDR3, as DNA: TGCAGTGCTAAGGTTCGAGAGACCCAGTACTTC. It codes for CSAKVRETQYF. V and J are TRBV20-1 and TRBJ2-5; D uncertain. This CDR3 is built from 11 residues. Trimming pared 4 bases from V and 4 bases from J, leaving 7 bases between. Looked up from germline, CDR1 is DFQATT and CDR2 is SNEGSKA (reference sequence).